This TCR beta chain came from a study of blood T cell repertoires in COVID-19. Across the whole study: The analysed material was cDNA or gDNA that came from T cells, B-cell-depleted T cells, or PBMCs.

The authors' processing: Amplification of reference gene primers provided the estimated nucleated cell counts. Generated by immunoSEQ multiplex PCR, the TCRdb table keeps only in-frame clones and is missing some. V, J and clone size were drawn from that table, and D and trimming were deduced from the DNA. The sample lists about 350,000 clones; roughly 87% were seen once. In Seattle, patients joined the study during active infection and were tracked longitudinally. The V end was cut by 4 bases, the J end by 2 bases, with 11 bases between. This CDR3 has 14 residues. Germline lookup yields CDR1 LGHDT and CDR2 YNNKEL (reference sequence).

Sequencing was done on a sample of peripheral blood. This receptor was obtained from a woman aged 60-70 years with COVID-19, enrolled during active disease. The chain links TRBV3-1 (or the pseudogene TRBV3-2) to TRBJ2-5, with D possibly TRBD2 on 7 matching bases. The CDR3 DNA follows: TGTGCCAGCAGCCGCCGGGGGGCACAAGAGACCCAGTACTTC. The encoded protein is CASSRRGAQETQYF.